A single sample is the source of the 21 T cell receptor beta chains below, sequenced in a study of identical twins. TCRdb fed the 5' RACE reads into MiXCR, producing one record per CDR3 protein. The sample has approximately 630,000 distinct CDR3 sequences; roughly 7.1% are singletons. The same specimen was also included in a second study, on yellow fever vaccine responses in identical twins.

What was sequenced was PBMCs. These receptors all come from a woman aged 18-35 years in good health.

This clonotype was observed a handful of times. The CDR3 protein is CASSQTSLGEQYV. In DNA, the CDR3 is TGTGCCAGCAGCCAGACTAGTCTTGGCGAGCAGTACGTC. The chain is built from TRBV3-1 and TRBJ2-7; D may be TRBD2 (6 bases). With 3 bases removed from V and 6 bases from J, the gap between germline ends came to 12 bases. CDR1 and CDR2 from the germline V gene are LGHDT and YNNKEL (reference sequence). This CDR3 is built from 13 residues.

This clonotype came up many times. The V and J genes are TRBV2 and TRBJ2-3; TRBD2 agrees at 7 bases. This CDR3 comprises 15 residues. V lost 11 bases, J lost 2 bases, and 13 bases stayed unmatched. The germline V gene has CDR1 SNHLY and CDR2 FYNNEI. CDR3 in DNA: TGTGCCTCAACAGGTGCGGGGGACGCCACAGATACGCAGTATTTT. It yields the protein CASTGAGDATDTQYF. The full variable domain, with the rest looked up from reference TRBV2 and TRBJ2-3, is EPEVTQTPSHQVTQMGQEVILRCVPISNHLYFYWYRQILGQKVEFLVSFYNNEISEKSEIFDDQFSVERPDGSNFTLKIRSTKLEDSAMYFCASTGAGDATDTQYFGPGTRLTVL.

The chain carries TRBV5-1 and TRBJ2-7; 7 nucleotides line up with TRBD1. CDR1 is SGHRS and CDR2 is YFSETQ in the germline V gene. This CDR3 contains 14 residues. The J segment lost 4 bases and the V segment lost 6 bases, leaving 10 bases of the junction unmatched. The CDR3: CASTPSGGGYEQYF. The CDR3 region has the DNA TGCGCCAGCACCCCCTCAGGGGGTGGTTACGAGCAGTACTTC.

V usage is TRBV6-5 and J usage is TRBJ1-2; TRBD1 agrees at 7 bases. The germline gives CDR1 MNHEY, CDR2 SVGAGI. Losses at the gene ends were 4 bases for V and 5 bases for J; bases not matched to a gene: 10. This CDR3 contains 15 residues. Here the CDR3 reads CASSSSDRILYGYTF. The DNA for the CDR3 is TGTGCCAGCAGTTCCTCGGACAGGATTTTATATGGCTACACCTTC.

As for this clonotype: The junction and the germline gene differ at one end; a read error may be behind it. V and J are TRBV20-1 and TRBJ2-1; 13 nucleotides match TRBD2. The CDR3 is made up of 17 amino acids. CDR1 is DFQATT, CDR2 SNEGSKA, per germline (reference sequence). The CDR3 reads CCAPRWTSGGRYNEQFF. CDR3 in DNA: TGCTGTGCCCCTCGGTGGACTAGCGGGGGCCGTTACAATGAGCAGTTCTTC.

The genes are TRBV20-1 and TRBJ1-5, with D possibly matching TRBD1 (6 bases). Trimming removed 2 bases from V and 4 bases from J, with 15 bases in between. The CDR3 has 15 residues. Germline CDR1 DFQATT, CDR2 SNEGSKA (reference sequence). The CDR3 is CSARFAGAVNQPQHF. The CDR3 coding sequence is TGCAGTGCTAGATTTGCAGGGGCGGTTAATCAGCCCCAGCATTTT.

The sample holds a few counts of this clonotype. This chain joins TRBV7-9 and TRBJ2-2; unclear D gene. Germline-derived CDR1 and CDR2 are SEHNR and FQNEAQ (reference sequence). The CDR3 has 14 residues. The V gene lost 7 bases and the J gene lost 2 bases, with 11 bases spanning the gap. The CDR3 here is CASTPTTNTGELFF. For the CDR3, the DNA is TGTGCCAGCACCCCGACAACCAACACCGGGGAGCTGTTTTTT. The full variable domain, with the rest looked up from reference TRBV7-9 and TRBJ2-2, is DTGVSQNPRHKITKRGQNVTFRCDPISEHNRLYWYRQTLGQGPEFLTYFQNEAQLEKSRLLSDRFSAERPKGSFSTLEIQRTEQGDSAMYLCASTPTTNTGELFFGEGSRLTVL.

This clonotype was seen repeatedly, ten times or more. The V and J genes are TRBV5-1 and TRBJ1-5; D not resolved. The germline CDR1 and CDR2 sequences are SGHRS and YFSETQ. Trimming removed 0 bases at V and 6 bases at J, with 10 bases between. This CDR3 region has 14 residues. CDR3 region: CASSLGVGLQPQHF. The CDR3 DNA reads TGCGCCAGCAGCTTGGGCGTGGGCCTTCAGCCCCAGCATTTT.

This clonotype has only a few counts. Here the CDR3 reads CATETRPMNTEAFF. Here the CDR3 DNA reads TGTGCCACCGAAACCAGGCCCATGAACACTGAAGCTTTCTTT. The genes are TRBV28 and TRBJ1-1; D unresolved. CDR1 and CDR2 from the germline V gene are MDHEN and SYDVKM. Trimming pared 10 bases from V and 0 bases from J, leaving 15 bases between. The CDR3 has 14 residues.

This clonotype was counted ten times or more. V is TRBV7-9 and J is TRBJ2-5, with a possible D match to TRBD1 (5 bases). CDR1 SEHNR and CDR2 FQNEAQ come from the germline V gene (reference sequence). This CDR3 has 12 amino acids. V was cut by 1 base and J by 10 bases, with 10 bases left in between. The CDR3 protein is CASSLDTGVQYF. The DNA for the CDR3 is TGTGCCAGCAGCTTAGATACAGGTGTCCAGTACTTC.

This clonotype came up a few times. The V gene is TRBV15, the J gene TRBJ1-4; a weak D match, TRBD1 (5 bases). Trimming pared 0 bases from V and 8 bases from J, leaving 22 bases between. The CDR3 has 18 residues. CDR1 and CDR2 (germline): LNHNV, YYDKDF (reference sequence). The CDR3 DNA reads TGTGCCACCAGCAGAGATCTTCCCCGGAGGGACCGCTTGGAAAAACTGTTTTTT. It translates to CATSRDLPRRDRLEKLFF.

Only a few counts were recorded for this clonotype. This chain joins TRBV20-1 and TRBJ2-7; 9 bases match TRBD1. The CDR3 is 13 amino acids. J lost 6 bases, V lost 1 base, and 4 bases had no gene match. Germline loops: CDR1 DFQATT, CDR2 SNEGSKA (reference sequence). CDR3 loop: CSARGDREREQYF. The CDR3 region has the DNA TGCAGTGCTAGAGGGGACAGGGAGCGCGAGCAGTACTTC.

In regard to this clonotype: One junction end disagrees with the germline gene, perhaps due to a read error. The gene calls are TRBV28 and TRBJ2-5, with D maybe TRBD1 (7 bases). CDR1 is MDHEN, CDR2 SYDVKM, per germline. This CDR3 spans 13 amino acids. The DNA of the CDR3 is TGTGCCGGCAGTTCAGGAGGGGGCAAGACCCAGTACTTC. This encodes CAGSSGGGKTQYF.

This clonotype was recorded at least ten times. The rearrangement joins TRBV5-1 to TRBJ2-1; 10 positions agree with TRBD2. The CDR3 has 22 amino acids. V shed 1 base and J 0 bases; nucleotides not matched to a gene: 19. The germline gives CDR1 SGHRS, CDR2 YFSETQ. CDR3 bases: TGCGCCAGCAGCTTGTTAGGGCTAACGGGGACTAGCGAACTCACCTCCTACAATGAGCAGTTCTTC. It is translated as CASSLLGLTGTSELTSYNEQFF.

This clonotype appeared a few times. The genes are TRBV4-1 and TRBJ2-7; 7 bases map to TRBD2. In germline, CDR1 is MGHRA, CDR2 YSYEKL. The CDR3 is 14 amino acids. V lost 3 bases and J lost 2; bases outside the gene matches: 4. The CDR3 coding sequence is TGCGCCAGCAGCCATCTAGCGGATACCTACGAGCAGTACTTC. Protein sequence: CASSHLADTYEQYF.

This clonotype was observed at least ten times. This rearrangement joins TRBV5-1 to TRBJ1-4; 7 positions match TRBD1. CDR3 length equals 14 residues. Germline V gene sequence: CDR1 SGHRS, CDR2 YFSETQ. With V trimmed by 6 bases and J by 5 bases, 7 bases remained unmatched. The DNA for the CDR3 is TGCGCCAGCAACTCCGGGACAGTCAATGAAAAACTGTTTTTT. It codes for CASNSGTVNEKLFF.

The rearrangement uses TRBV7-3 and TRBJ2-2; the match to TRBD2 covers 8 bases. J lost 1 base, V lost 4 bases, and 11 bases had no gene match. Looked up from germline, CDR1 is SGHTA and CDR2 is FQGTGA. This CDR3 comprises 18 residues. As DNA, the CDR3 is TGTGCCAGCAGCTCCTCTCGAACTAGCGGTGTGAACACCGGGGAGCTGTTTTTT. Encoded protein: CASSSSRTSGVNTGELFF.

The chain recombines TRBV20-1 with TRBJ2-1; D is ambiguous. Germline values: CDR1 DFQATT, CDR2 SNEGSKA (reference sequence). The ends were cut back, 3 bases at V and 1 base at J, with 10 bases in the middle. This CDR3 comprises 14 residues. In DNA, the CDR3 is TGCAGTGCTAGTACTCTCGGATCCTACAATGAGCAGTTCTTC. Amino acids: CSASTLGSYNEQFF.

The chain joins TRBV29-1 to TRBJ1-1; D might be TRBD1 (5 bases). In germline, CDR1 is SQVTM, CDR2 ANQGSEA. The V and J ends lost 4 bases and 4 bases respectively, with 13 bases between them. The CDR3 extends over 13 amino acids. CDR3 in amino acids: CSVVGALATEAFF. The DNA for the CDR3 is TGCAGCGTTGTCGGGGCTCTGGCCACTGAAGCTTTCTTT. Combining the CDR3 with reference TRBV29-1 and TRBJ1-1 gives the whole variable domain SAVISQKPSRDICQRGTSLTIQCQVDSQVTMMFWYRQQPGQSLTLIATANQGSEATYESGFVIDKFPISRPNLTFSTLTVSNMSPEDSSIYLCSVVGALATEAFFGQGTRLTVV.

This clonotype was recorded at least ten times. V and J are TRBV7-3 and TRBJ2-1; unclear D gene. This CDR3 comprises 14 residues. CDR1 and CDR2 from the germline V gene are SGHTA and FQGTGA. The ends were cut back, 5 bases at V and 6 bases at J, with 14 bases in the middle. In nucleotides, the CDR3 is TGTGCCAGCAGCCCCCTAGTTAGCCTCAATGAGCAGTTCTTC. This sequence encodes CASSPLVSLNEQFF.

In the case of this clonotype: Mismatch with germline at one junction end may stem from a read error. This chain joins TRBV3-1 and TRBJ2-5; 11 nucleotides agree with TRBD1. The germline CDR1 and CDR2 sequences are LGHDT and YNNKEL (reference sequence). The length of the CDR3 is 17 residues. The CDR3 DNA follows: TGTGCCAGCTGCCAAGGTATAGGGACAGGGGGTCGGGAGACCCAGTACTTC. Amino acid sequence: CASCQGIGTGGRETQYF.